A single sample is the source of the 2 T cell receptor beta chains below, sequenced in a study of cytomegalovirus exposure and HLA in healthy donors. It was with 60 Vbeta and 13 Jbeta primers that the PCR ran. Assay: immunoSEQ multiplex PCR; the TCRdb copy retains only in-frame clones and omits some. The sample shows about 130,000 clones, around three quarters of them seen only once. The sequenced sample consisted of PBMCs. The receptors shown here come from a woman aged 45 to 65 in good health and CMV-seronegative.

The rearrangement links TRBV2 to TRBJ2-1; 14 positions match TRBD2. The junction had 7 bases not matched to a gene; V was cut back by 7 bases and J by 8 bases. The CDR3 has 15 residues. Germline CDR1 SNHLY, CDR2 FYNNEI. CDR3 coding DNA: TGTGCCAGCAAACGGACTAGCGGGGGGTGGGATGAGCAGTTCTTC. Its protein is CASKRTSGGWDEQFF.

This sequence joins TRBV4-2 and TRBJ2-2, with unresolved D. The germline V gene encodes CDR1 LGHNA and CDR2 YNFKEQ. Trimming pared 0 bases from V and 0 bases from J, leaving 11 bases between. The CDR3 length is 17 residues. The CDR3 is CASSQDFAESNTGELFF. Here the CDR3 DNA reads TGTGCCAGCAGCCAAGATTTCGCGGAGTCGAACACCGGGGAGCTGTTTTTT.